These T cell receptor beta chains were read from a single sample in a study of long-term antiretroviral therapy in people with HIV. Some clones are missing from TCRdb's copy, which holds only in-frame ones; the method was immunoSEQ multiplex PCR. The table shows over 15,000 clones, with roughly 94% occurring only once. The input for sequencing was unsorted PBMCs, taken nearly 6.5 years after starting antiretroviral therapy. Every receptor here comes from a woman aged 50 to 65 with HIV. The CDR3 runs from the conserved cysteine through the conserved F or W. The D gene is left open where the match is weak. Rows may omit the clone size; those that give it use once, few, many or a size class.

d_call: -
j_call: TRBJ2-7
clone_size: -
v_call: TRBV7-2
cdr3_aa: CASQLLISTLLPYEQYF
cdr3_nt: TGTGCCAGCCAGCTATTGATTAGCACCCTTCTCCCATACGAGCAGTACTTC

d_call: -
j_call: TRBJ2-1
clone_size: -
v_call: TRBV7-8
cdr3_aa: CASSLGFEQFF
cdr3_nt: TGTGCCAGCAGCTTAGGTTTTGAGCAGTTCTTC

d_call: -
j_call: TRBJ2-1
clone_size: -
v_call: TRBV27
cdr3_aa: CASGGGQTYNEQFF
cdr3_nt: TGTGCCAGCGGAGGAGGTCAGACCTACAATGAGCAGTTCTTC

d_call: TRBD1
j_call: TRBJ1-1
clone_size: once
v_call: TRBV6-6
cdr3_aa: CASSPQGAGTEAFF
cdr3_nt: TGTGCCAGCAGTCCACAGGGGGCAGGCACTGAAGCTTTCTTT

d_call: -
j_call: TRBJ1-5
clone_size: -
v_call: TRBV4-2
cdr3_aa: CASSQEVVNNQPQHF
cdr3_nt: TGTGCCAGCAGCCAAGAAGTCGTAAACAATCAGCCCCAGCATTTT

d_call: -
j_call: TRBJ1-1
clone_size: -
v_call: TRBV6-6
cdr3_aa: CASSLPGPQNTEAFF
cdr3_nt: TGTGCCAGCAGTCTTCCGGGACCTCAGAACACTGAAGCTTTCTTT

d_call: -
j_call: TRBJ1-2
clone_size: -
v_call: TRBV28
cdr3_aa: CASSFAHGYHGYTF
cdr3_nt: TGTGCCAGCAGTTTCGCCCACGGATATCATGGCTACACCTTC

d_call: TRBD2
j_call: TRBJ2-1
clone_size: -
v_call: TRBV9
cdr3_aa: CASSASGSYNEQFF
cdr3_nt: TGTGCCAGCAGCGCTAGCGGCTCCTACAATGAGCAGTTCTTC

d_call: -
j_call: TRBJ2-7
clone_size: -
v_call: TRBV4-1
cdr3_aa: CASSHLAAGSSYEQYF
cdr3_nt: TGCGCCAGCAGCCACCTGGCAGCGGGCAGTTCCTACGAGCAGTACTTC

d_call: TRBD2
j_call: TRBJ2-3
clone_size: -
v_call: TRBV4-3
cdr3_aa: CASSQGAGLAGGVTDTQYF
cdr3_nt: TGCGCCAGCAGCCAAGGCGCGGGACTAGCGGGAGGCGTCACAGATACGCAGTATTTT

d_call: -
j_call: TRBJ1-2
clone_size: -
v_call: TRBV6-4
cdr3_aa: CASSDSMRSSGYTF
cdr3_nt: TGTGCCAGCAGTGACTCGATGAGGTCCAGCGGCTACACCTTC

d_call: TRBD2
j_call: TRBJ2-1
clone_size: -
v_call: TRBV5-5
cdr3_aa: CASSPVGTSVEQFF
cdr3_nt: TGTGCCAGCAGCCCGGTAGGGACTAGCGTTGAGCAGTTCTTC

d_call: TRBD1
j_call: TRBJ2-5
clone_size: -
v_call: TRBV4-3
cdr3_aa: CASSQDQEGGQYQETQYF
cdr3_nt: TGCGCCAGCAGCCAAGATCAAGAAGGGGGACAGTACCAAGAGACCCAGTACTTC

d_call: TRBD2
j_call: TRBJ2-1
clone_size: -
v_call: TRBV7-2
cdr3_aa: CASSPTSGRVEQFF
cdr3_nt: TGTGCCAGCAGCCCTACTAGCGGGAGAGTTGAGCAGTTCTTC

d_call: TRBD1
j_call: TRBJ1-4
clone_size: -
v_call: TRBV14
cdr3_aa: CASSQMGQGETNEKLFF
cdr3_nt: TGTGCCAGCAGCCAGATGGGACAGGGTGAAACTAATGAAAAACTGTTTTTT

d_call: -
j_call: TRBJ1-1
clone_size: -
v_call: TRBV4-3
cdr3_aa: CASSQGGAGWGTEAFF
cdr3_nt: TGCGCCAGCAGCCAAGGGGGAGCAGGGTGGGGCACTGAAGCTTTCTTT

d_call: -
j_call: TRBJ2-5
clone_size: -
v_call: TRBV28
cdr3_aa: CASSPEGFQETQYF
cdr3_nt: TGTGCCAGCAGCCCGGAGGGTTTCCAAGAGACCCAGTACTTC

d_call: -
j_call: TRBJ1-1
clone_size: -
v_call: TRBV7-6
cdr3_aa: CASSLELNTEAFF
cdr3_nt: TGTGCCAGCAGCTTAGAGCTGAACACTGAAGCTTTCTTT

d_call: TRBD1
j_call: TRBJ1-5
clone_size: -
v_call: TRBV19
cdr3_aa: CASSKGRQGGQPQHF
cdr3_nt: TGTGCCAGTAGTAAAGGACGGCAGGGGGGTCAGCCCCAGCATTTT

d_call: -
j_call: TRBJ1-5
clone_size: -
v_call: TRBV27
cdr3_aa: CASSLRAGNQPQHF
cdr3_nt: TGTGCCAGCAGTTTAAGGGCAGGGAATCAGCCCCAGCATTTT

d_call: TRBD1
j_call: TRBJ2-5
clone_size: -
v_call: TRBV5-1
cdr3_aa: CASSKGQIEETQYF
cdr3_nt: TGCGCCAGCAGCAAGGGACAGATCGAAGAGACCCAGTACTTC

d_call: -
j_call: TRBJ2-7
clone_size: -
v_call: TRBV18
cdr3_aa: CASSPPGATYEQYF
cdr3_nt: TGTGCCAGCTCACCTCCGGGGGCCACCTACGAGCAGTACTTC

d_call: TRBD1
j_call: TRBJ1-1
clone_size: -
v_call: TRBV4-1
cdr3_aa: CASSQSYRGGAFF
cdr3_nt: TGCGCCAGCAGCCAGAGCTACAGGGGGGGAGCTTTCTTT

d_call: -
j_call: TRBJ1-5
clone_size: -
v_call: TRBV19
cdr3_aa: CASSRERDQPQHF
cdr3_nt: TGTGCCAGTAGTCGGGAAAGGGATCAGCCCCAGCATTTT

d_call: -
j_call: TRBJ2-1
clone_size: -
v_call: TRBV6-1
cdr3_aa: CASSPWSGIHREQFF
cdr3_nt: TGTGCCAGCAGTCCCTGGTCCGGCATACATCGAGAGCAGTTCTTC

d_call: TRBD1
j_call: TRBJ1-1
clone_size: -
v_call: TRBV6-1
cdr3_aa: CASGDRGRNTEAFF
cdr3_nt: TGTGCCAGCGGTGACAGGGGTCGGAACACTGAAGCTTTCTTT

d_call: TRBD2
j_call: TRBJ2-1
clone_size: -
v_call: TRBV10-3
cdr3_aa: CAIRGRLAGDNEQFF
cdr3_nt: TGTGCCATCAGAGGGAGACTAGCGGGGGACAATGAGCAGTTCTTC

d_call: -
j_call: TRBJ1-1
clone_size: -
v_call: TRBV10-2
cdr3_aa: CASSEGGAGNTEAFF
cdr3_nt: TGCGCCAGCAGCGAGGGTGGGGCTGGGAACACTGAAGCTTTCTTT

d_call: -
j_call: TRBJ2-1
clone_size: -
v_call: TRBV27
cdr3_aa: CASSSWAYNEQFF
cdr3_nt: TGTGCCAGCAGTTCGTGGGCCTACAATGAGCAGTTCTTC

d_call: -
j_call: TRBJ2-2
clone_size: -
v_call: TRBV5-4
cdr3_aa: CASSFGGVYTGELFF
cdr3_nt: TGTGCCAGCAGCTTCGGCGGAGTCTACACCGGGGAGCTGTTTTTT

d_call: TRBD1
j_call: TRBJ1-2
clone_size: -
v_call: TRBV19
cdr3_aa: CASSIPQGAYTF
cdr3_nt: TGTGCCAGTAGTATACCTCAGGGGGCCTACACCTTC

d_call: TRBD2
j_call: TRBJ2-3
clone_size: -
v_call: TRBV11-1
cdr3_aa: CASSHSAGDTDTQYF
cdr3_nt: TGTGCCAGCAGCCATTCAGCGGGAGACACAGATACGCAGTATTTT

d_call: -
j_call: TRBJ2-3
clone_size: -
v_call: TRBV19
cdr3_aa: CASSIGPQGTDTQYF
cdr3_nt: TGTGCCAGTAGTATAGGACCTCAGGGGACAGATACGCAGTATTTT

d_call: -
j_call: TRBJ2-3
clone_size: -
v_call: TRBV19
cdr3_aa: CASSEQNDNTDTQYF
cdr3_nt: TGTGCCAGTAGTGAGCAGAACGACAACACAGATACGCAGTATTTT

d_call: TRBD2
j_call: TRBJ2-1
clone_size: -
v_call: TRBV27
cdr3_aa: CASSLYGTSGSNEQFF
cdr3_nt: TGTGCCAGCAGTTTATATGGGACTAGCGGGAGCAATGAGCAGTTCTTC

d_call: TRBD1
j_call: TRBJ2-2
clone_size: -
v_call: TRBV5-1
cdr3_aa: CASSLGTAGVGELFF
cdr3_nt: TGCGCCAGCAGCCTGGGGACAGCTGGTGTCGGGGAGCTGTTTTTT

d_call: -
j_call: TRBJ1-1
clone_size: -
v_call: TRBV21-1
cdr3_aa: CASSKGAGGAFF
cdr3_nt: TGTGCCAGCAGCAAAGGTGCAGGGGGAGCTTTCTTT

d_call: -
j_call: TRBJ2-7
clone_size: -
v_call: TRBV19
cdr3_aa: CASSILGVNYEQYF
cdr3_nt: TGTGCCAGTAGTATACTGGGGGTTAACTACGAGCAGTACTTC

d_call: -
j_call: TRBJ1-2
clone_size: -
v_call: TRBV20-1
cdr3_aa: CSARDRGGYTF
cdr3_nt: TGCAGTGCTAGAGATAGGGGAGGCTACACCTTC

d_call: -
j_call: TRBJ2-7
clone_size: once
v_call: TRBV5-1
cdr3_aa: CASSLSRNEQYF
cdr3_nt: TGCGCCAGCAGCTTGAGCAGAAACGAGCAGTACTTC

d_call: TRBD1
j_call: TRBJ1-2
clone_size: -
v_call: TRBV7-9
cdr3_aa: CASSPVPGQGIYGYTF
cdr3_nt: TGTGCCAGCAGCCCCGTCCCGGGACAGGGTATCTATGGCTACACCTTC

d_call: -
j_call: TRBJ2-7
clone_size: once
v_call: TRBV5-4
cdr3_aa: CASSLLGSYEQYF
cdr3_nt: TGTGCCAGCAGCTTACTCGGCTCCTACGAGCAGTACTTC

d_call: -
j_call: TRBJ2-7
clone_size: -
v_call: TRBV20-1
cdr3_aa: CSVKEYNEQYF
cdr3_nt: TGCAGTGTAAAAGAGTACAACGAGCAGTACTTC

d_call: TRBD2
j_call: TRBJ2-3
clone_size: -
v_call: TRBV5-6
cdr3_aa: CASSHGTLLAGVTDTQYF
cdr3_nt: TGTGCCAGCAGCCACGGGACCCTGCTAGCGGGAGTGACAGATACGCAGTATTTT

d_call: TRBD2
j_call: TRBJ2-4
clone_size: -
v_call: TRBV7-2
cdr3_aa: CASSLVAGGDIQYF
cdr3_nt: TGTGCCAGCAGCTTAGTAGCGGGAGGGGACATTCAGTACTTC

d_call: -
j_call: TRBJ2-2
clone_size: -
v_call: TRBV5-1
cdr3_aa: CASSFTASNTGELFF
cdr3_nt: TGCGCCAGCAGCTTTACAGCGTCGAACACCGGGGAGCTGTTTTTT

d_call: TRBD1
j_call: TRBJ1-1
clone_size: -
v_call: TRBV7-9
cdr3_aa: CASSLGGQGAFF
cdr3_nt: TGTGCCAGCAGCTTGGGGGGACAGGGGGCTTTCTTT

d_call: TRBD2
j_call: TRBJ2-2
clone_size: -
v_call: TRBV19
cdr3_aa: CASSARLAGDHGELFF
cdr3_nt: TGTGCCAGTAGTGCCAGACTAGCGGGAGACCACGGGGAGCTGTTTTTT

d_call: -
j_call: TRBJ2-3
clone_size: -
v_call: TRBV10-3
cdr3_aa: CALSDGSTDTQYF
cdr3_nt: TGTGCCTTATCGGACGGAAGCACAGATACGCAGTATTTT

d_call: -
j_call: TRBJ1-1
clone_size: -
v_call: TRBV5-1
cdr3_aa: CASSYNMNTEAFF
cdr3_nt: TGCGCCAGCAGCTATAACATGAACACTGAAGCTTTCTTT

d_call: -
j_call: TRBJ2-7
clone_size: -
v_call: TRBV11-2
cdr3_aa: CASSLAGNQEQYF
cdr3_nt: TGTGCCAGCAGCTTAGCAGGGAATCAAGAGCAGTACTTC

d_call: -
j_call: TRBJ2-5
clone_size: -
v_call: TRBV5-4
cdr3_aa: CASSLREARTQYF
cdr3_nt: TGTGCCAGCTCCCTAAGGGAGGCCCGGACCCAGTACTTC

d_call: TRBD2
j_call: TRBJ2-7
clone_size: once
v_call: TRBV7-2
cdr3_aa: CASSLESLAVAGTYEQYF
cdr3_nt: TGTGCCAGCAGCTTAGAATCCCTCGCGGTAGCGGGAACCTACGAGCAGTACTTC

d_call: TRBD1
j_call: TRBJ2-7
clone_size: -
v_call: TRBV7-8
cdr3_aa: CASSRDRDEQYF
cdr3_nt: TGTGCCAGCAGTAGGGACAGGGACGAGCAGTACTTC

d_call: -
j_call: TRBJ1-2
clone_size: -
v_call: TRBV18
cdr3_aa: CASSPSIRSEDGYTF
cdr3_nt: TGTGCCAGCTCACCATCTATTCGGTCTGAAGATGGCTACACCTTC

d_call: TRBD1
j_call: TRBJ1-6
clone_size: -
v_call: TRBV7-2
cdr3_aa: CASSASGGQGANSPLHF
cdr3_nt: TGTGCCAGCAGCGCCTCAGGGGGACAGGGGGCTAATTCACCCCTCCACTTT

d_call: TRBD2
j_call: TRBJ2-7
clone_size: -
v_call: TRBV18
cdr3_aa: CASSPPTGTSGRAYEQYF
cdr3_nt: TGTGCCAGCTCGCCACCAACGGGGACTAGCGGGAGGGCCTACGAGCAGTACTTC

d_call: -
j_call: TRBJ1-2
clone_size: -
v_call: TRBV5-1
cdr3_aa: CASSLVGDYGYTF
cdr3_nt: TGCGCCAGCAGCTTGGTGGGAGACTATGGCTACACCTTC

d_call: TRBD2
j_call: TRBJ2-1
clone_size: -
v_call: TRBV14
cdr3_aa: CASSQESLTSGSSRNEQFF
cdr3_nt: TGTGCCAGCAGCCAAGAATCCTTGACTAGCGGGAGCTCTCGCAATGAGCAGTTCTTC

d_call: TRBD1
j_call: TRBJ1-6
clone_size: -
v_call: TRBV13
cdr3_aa: CASSPGQGSRNSPLHF
cdr3_nt: TGTGCCAGCAGCCCGGGACAGGGGTCGAGAAATTCACCCCTCCACTTT